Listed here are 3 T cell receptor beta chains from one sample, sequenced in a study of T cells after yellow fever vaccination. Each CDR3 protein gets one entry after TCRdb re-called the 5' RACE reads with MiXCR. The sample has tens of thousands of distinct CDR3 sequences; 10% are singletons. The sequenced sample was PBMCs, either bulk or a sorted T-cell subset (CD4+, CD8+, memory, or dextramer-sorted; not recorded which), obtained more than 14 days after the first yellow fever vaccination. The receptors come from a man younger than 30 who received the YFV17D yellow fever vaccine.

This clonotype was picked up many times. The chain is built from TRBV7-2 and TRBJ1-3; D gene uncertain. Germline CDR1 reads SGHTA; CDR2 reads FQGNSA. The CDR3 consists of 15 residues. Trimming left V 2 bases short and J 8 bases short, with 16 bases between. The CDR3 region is CASSLFLGVVDTIYF. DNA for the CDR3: TGTGCCAGCAGCTTATTCCTTGGGGTGGTGGACACCATATATTTT. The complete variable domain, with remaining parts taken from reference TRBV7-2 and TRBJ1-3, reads GAGVSQSPSNKVTEKGKDVELRCDPISGHTALYWYRQSLGQGLEFLIYFQGNSAPDKSGLPSDRFSAERTGGSVSTLTIQRTQQEDSAVYLCASSLFLGVVDTIYFGEGSWLTVV.

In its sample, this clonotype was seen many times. CDR3 residues: CASSPTGVNVNSPLHF. The CDR3 DNA follows: TGTGCCAGCTCACCTACAGGGGTAAATGTCAATTCACCCCTCCACTTT. The chain employs TRBV18 and TRBJ1-6; 7 bases map to TRBD1. CDR1 is KGHSH and CDR2 is LQKENI in the germline V gene. After removal of 3 bases from V and 7 bases from J, the junction contained 9 bases not matched to a gene. The CDR3 sequence is 16 residues long.

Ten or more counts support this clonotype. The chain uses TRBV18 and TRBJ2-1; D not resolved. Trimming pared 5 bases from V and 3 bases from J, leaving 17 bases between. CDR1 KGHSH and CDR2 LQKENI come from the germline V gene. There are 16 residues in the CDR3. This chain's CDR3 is CASSIMDGPLYNEQFF. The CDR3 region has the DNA TGTGCCAGCTCAATCATGGACGGACCCCTCTACAATGAGCAGTTCTTC.